This note documents a single T cell receptor beta chain sequence. Its matching antigen is unknown. The data originate from a study of blood T cells in healthy people across ages. The study, taken as a whole, reports: Naive T cell percentage and TCR beta diversity correlated strongly.

Germline V gene lookup returns CDR1 SEHNR and CDR2 FQNEAQ (reference sequence). With 1 base removed from V and 13 bases from J, the gap between germline ends came to 20 bases. The CDR3 has 15 residues. Using a J-beta primer mix together with a sample-barcoded 5' primer, a second PCR was run for roughly 6 to 11 cycles. TCRdb re-analysed the 5' RACE reads in MiXCR, keeping a single row per CDR3 protein. The sample comprises 890,000 or so distinct CDR3 sequences, around 68% of which are singletons, and about 30% rests with the top ten. The source material was blood. The chain has TRBV7-9 and TRBJ2-4; tentatively, D is TRBD1 (6 bases). The sequence was collected from a man under 40 in good health. The CDR3 DNA is TGTGCCAGCAGCTTAGGAGGACAGAGGAGGCGAGAGCAGTACTTC. It codes for CASSLGGQRRREQYF.